This is a list of T cell receptor beta chains from one sample in a study of shared clonotypes between healthy human individuals. Sequencing was performed with immunoSEQ multiplex PCR; in TCRdb, only in-frame clones are kept and a portion is missing. The table has approximately 720,000 clones, about two thirds seen once; the top ten hold 1.8%. Source material: memory CD4+ T cells sorted from blood. Receptors originate from a woman aged 25 to 45 in good health. Each CDR3 is given with its conserved first and last residue.

V gene	J gene	CDR3 protein
TRBV18	TRBJ2-2	CASSLTASGTTGELFF
TRBV7-9	TRBJ1-4	CASSLGGEKLFF
TRBV2	TRBJ2-5	CASTRGGAQYF
TRBV2	TRBJ2-7	CASDSGRGEQYF
TRBV5-1	TRBJ2-5	CASTPSGGQETQYF
TRBV7-9	TRBJ1-3	CASSSAGQGPGNTIYF
TRBV19	TRBJ1-5	CASSSRQGGNQPQHF
TRBV14	TRBJ2-2	CASSQLKGGSSDGELFF
TRBV6-1	TRBJ1-1	CASRPTGGSSAFF
TRBV7-7	TRBJ2-1	CASSSRPPGSSYNEQFF
TRBV7-9	TRBJ2-7	CASSLQGQRFYEQYF
TRBV7-2	TRBJ2-5	CASSFVETQYF
TRBV6-5	TRBJ2-7	CASTPGLLPYEQYF
TRBV5-4	TRBJ2-5	CASSSGLAQETQYF
TRBV19	TRBJ1-1	CASRSRLYESTEAFF
TRBV28	TRBJ2-7	CASSSVTTYEQYF
TRBV5-1	TRBJ2-1	CASSPFLAGVNNEQFF
TRBV7-7	TRBJ2-5	CASSPSGTQETQYF
TRBV27	TRBJ1-3	CASSLKGAGNTIYF
TRBV7-6	TRBJ1-1	CASSYMGGMNTEAFF
TRBV27	TRBJ1-2	CASRPKTTRGGYTF
TRBV28	TRBJ1-1	CASSLWGRDNTEAFF
TRBV25-1	-	CASSFGSYEQYF
TRBV7-2	TRBJ2-1	CASSLAPTSGHNEQFF
TRBV9	-	CASSVRAGGPYEQYF
TRBV15	TRBJ1-2	CATSREGNLGGYTF
TRBV19	TRBJ1-5	CASSVRGQENQPQHF
TRBV11-3	TRBJ2-3	CASSGGSPDTQYF
TRBV7-9	TRBJ1-1	CASISIGNTEAFF
TRBV11-2	TRBJ2-1	CASSARTSQFF
TRBV1	TRBJ1-1	CTSSQDRNTEAFF
TRBV4-2	TRBJ1-4	CASSPKVMAANEKLFF
TRBV7-7	TRBJ2-5	CASSLGGTQYF
TRBV29-1	TRBJ2-5	CSVAGQEETQYF
TRBV19	TRBJ1-1	CASSRLVRTEAFF
TRBV19	TRBJ1-3	CASSSASMSAGNTIYF
TRBV9	TRBJ2-5	CASSVSGTLQGTQYF
TRBV10-1	TRBJ2-3	CASSGGLDTQYF
TRBV4-1	TRBJ2-4	CASSLTDRVKNIQYF
TRBV5-6	TRBJ2-1	CASSPPIAGGYSYNEQFF
TRBV28	TRBJ2-1	CASSLKRARQFF
TRBV5-1	TRBJ1-4	CASSVGTKGEKLFF
TRBV4-2	TRBJ2-5	CASSQDRTSAWTQYF
TRBV29-1	TRBJ2-1	CSVGILAGEKGEQFF